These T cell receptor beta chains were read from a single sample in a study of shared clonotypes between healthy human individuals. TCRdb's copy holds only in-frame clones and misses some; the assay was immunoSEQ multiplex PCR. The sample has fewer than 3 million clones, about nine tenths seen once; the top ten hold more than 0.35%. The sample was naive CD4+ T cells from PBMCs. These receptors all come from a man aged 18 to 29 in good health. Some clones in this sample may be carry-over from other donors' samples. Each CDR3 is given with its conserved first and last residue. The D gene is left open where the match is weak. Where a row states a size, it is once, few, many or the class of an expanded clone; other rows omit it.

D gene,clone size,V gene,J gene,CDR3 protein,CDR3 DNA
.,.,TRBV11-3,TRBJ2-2,CASSLAGETGELFF,TGTGCCAGCAGCTTAGCGGGAGAGACCGGGGAGCTGTTTTTT
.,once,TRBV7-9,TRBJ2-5,CASSLMRGVGQQETQYF,TGTGCCAGCAGCTTAATGAGGGGAGTGGGGCAACAAGAGACCCAGTACTTC
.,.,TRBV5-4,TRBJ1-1,CASSPWGGGEAFF,TGTGCCAGCAGCCCTTGGGGGGGAGGTGAAGCTTTCTTT
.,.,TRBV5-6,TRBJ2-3,CASSPSGSSTDTQYF,TGTGCCAGCAGCCCCAGCGGGTCTAGCACAGATACGCAGTATTTT
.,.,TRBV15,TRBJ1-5,CATSRGGLSNQPQHF,TGTGCCACCAGCAGAGGGGGGCTTAGCAATCAGCCCCAGCATTTT
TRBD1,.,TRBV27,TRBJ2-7,CASSPGQGVGEQYF,TGTGCCAGCAGTCCGGGACAGGGCGTAGGCGAGCAGTACTTC
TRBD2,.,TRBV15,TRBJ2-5,CATAAGYGETQYF,TGTGCCACCGCAGCGGGGTACGGAGAGACCCAGTACTTC
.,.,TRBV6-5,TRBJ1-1,CASSYNRGSSEAFF,TGTGCCAGCAGTTACAATAGGGGGTCATCTGAAGCTTTCTTT
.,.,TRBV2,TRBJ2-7,CASGFDSYEQYF,TGTGCCAGCGGATTTGACTCCTACGAGCAGTACTTC
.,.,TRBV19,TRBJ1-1,CASSIQGGAEAFF,TGTGCCAGTAGTATCCAAGGAGGGGCTGAAGCTTTCTTT
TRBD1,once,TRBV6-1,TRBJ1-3,CASSGQGVGNTIYF,TGTGCCAGCAGTGGACAGGGGGTCGGAAACACCATATATTTT
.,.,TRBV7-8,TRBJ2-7,CASSLGGALDEQYF,TGTGCCAGCAGCTTAGGGGGGGCGCTAGACGAGCAGTACTTC
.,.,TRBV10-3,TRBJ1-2,CAISEVRGVDGYTF,TGTGCCATCAGTGAGGTGAGGGGCGTTGACGGCTACACCTTC
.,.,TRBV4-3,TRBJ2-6,CASSQAARSGANVLTF,TGCGCCAGCAGCCAAGCAGCCCGTTCTGGGGCCAACGTCCTGACTTTC
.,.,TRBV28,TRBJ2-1,CASSQYSGVLEGGEQFF,TGTGCCAGCAGCCAATACTCCGGGGTTCTTGAGGGCGGTGAGCAGTTCTTC
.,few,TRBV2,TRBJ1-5,CASSEIQNQPQHF,TGTGCCAGCAGTGAAATCCAGAATCAGCCCCAGCATTTT
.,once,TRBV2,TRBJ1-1,CASSLGRPNTEAFF,TGTGCCAGCAGCCTGGGACGGCCGAACACTGAAGCTTTCTTT
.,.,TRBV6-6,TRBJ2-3,CASSSAGNWVPDTQYF,TGTGCCAGCAGTTCAGCCGGGAATTGGGTTCCAGATACGCAGTATTTT
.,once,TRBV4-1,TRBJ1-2,CASSPTAATKSIGYGYTF,TGCGCCAGCAGCCCGACAGCAGCCACCAAATCAATAGGGTATGGCTACACCTTC
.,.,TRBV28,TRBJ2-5,CASSFRETQYF,TGTGCCAGCAGTTTTCGTGAGACCCAGTACTTC
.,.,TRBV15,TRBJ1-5,CATSRVYRADSNQPQHF,TGTGCCACCAGCAGAGTTTACAGGGCCGATAGCAATCAGCCCCAGCATTTT
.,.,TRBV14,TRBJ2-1,CASSQVRAWEQFF,TGTGCCAGCAGCCAAGTCAGGGCTTGGGAGCAGTTCTTC
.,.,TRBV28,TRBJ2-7,CASSWTADFFEQYF,TGTGCCAGCAGTTGGACAGCAGACTTTTTCGAGCAGTACTTC
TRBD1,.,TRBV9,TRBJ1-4,CASSLRDRGPTTNEKLFF,TGTGCCAGCAGCCTCCGGGACAGGGGACCCACAACTAATGAAAAACTGTTTTTT
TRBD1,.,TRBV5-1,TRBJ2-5,CASSLWGQGVKQYF,TGCGCCAGCAGCTTGTGGGGACAGGGGGTAAAGCAGTACTTC
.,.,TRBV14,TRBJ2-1,CASSQSGNEQFF,TGTGCCAGCAGCCAATCGGGTAATGAGCAGTTCTTC
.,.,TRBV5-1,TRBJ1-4,CASSVGRGQTNEKLFF,TGCGCCAGCAGCGTGGGAAGGGGACAAACTAATGAAAAACTGTTTTTT
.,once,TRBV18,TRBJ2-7,CASSHREPNPYEQYF,TGTGCCAGCTCTCACCGGGAGCCGAATCCCTACGAGCAGTACTTC
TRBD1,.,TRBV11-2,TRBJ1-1,CASSLDGTGGRAFF,TGTGCCAGCAGCTTAGATGGCACAGGGGGTAGGGCTTTCTTT
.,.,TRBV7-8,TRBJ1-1,CASSLGQQNTEAFF,TGTGCCAGCAGCTTAGGGCAACAAAACACTGAAGCTTTCTTT
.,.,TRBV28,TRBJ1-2,CASSSGVTNYGYTF,TGTGCCAGCAGTTCAGGGGTTACTAACTATGGCTACACCTTC
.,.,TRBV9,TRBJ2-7,CASSGPSGQFYEQYF,TGTGCCAGCAGCGGACCAAGCGGACAATTCTACGAGCAGTACTTC
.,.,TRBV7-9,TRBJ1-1,CASSPRMDLSRGAFF,TGTGCCAGCAGCCCCCGCATGGACCTTTCACGTGGAGCTTTCTTT